This TCR beta chain was captured in a study of beta chain features in type 1 diabetes. Study summary: Healthy donors and patients had similar age, gender and cell yields. The study, taken as a whole, reports: cDNA-based reads could over-represent cells with high TCR expression. Short templates might get an advantage during PCR, and this would be equal in patients and controls. TCRB CDR3s were moderately but significantly shorter in Type 1 diabetes patients in all four CD4+ subsets.

The isolated RNA, all of it, was reverse transcribed, so expressed TCRB transcripts were what got sequenced. For naive, central memory and regulatory T cell samples, reads averaged around 3.5 million. Libraries were prepared by immunoSEQ multiplex PCR; TCRdb keeps only in-frame clonotypes and omits some of them. The table lists around 360,000 clones, over 10% of them singletons. Regarding this clone: Its antigen is still unknown.

Between the trimmed V and J ends, which lost 0 bases and 3 bases, there was a span of 13 bases. CDR3 length equals 15 residues. Germline CDR1 SGHNT, CDR2 YYREEE (reference sequence). The V gene is TRBV5-4, the J gene TRBJ2-7; maybe TRBD2 (6 bases). Sequenced material: naive CD4+ T cells from blood. The sequence derives from a woman aged 18-29 years with type 1 diabetes. CDR3 in amino acids: CASSLGLPGGYEQYF. The CDR3 coding sequence is TGTGCCAGCAGCTTGGGGCTCCCCGGGGGCTACGAGCAGTACTTC.